This record covers a single T cell receptor (beta chain). TCRdb's copy holds only in-frame clones and misses some; the assay was immunoSEQ multiplex PCR. This table holds a few hundred thousand clones, about 80% found once. This CDR3 spans 12 amino acids. Per germline, CDR1 MNHEY and CDR2 SVGEGT. V was cut by 0 bases and J by 15 bases, with 12 bases left in between. The data stem from a study of blood T cell repertoires in COVID-19. The chain recombines TRBV6-2 or TRBV6-3 with TRBJ2-1; D call uncertain. Sequenced: PBMCs or T cells enriched from blood (not recorded which). The receptor was isolated from a woman aged 40 to 50 with acute COVID-19. The CDR3 nucleotides are TGTGCCAGCAGTTACTCGGCTGGCCGCGGGTTCTTC. Protein sequence: CASSYSAGRGFF.